The 16 T cell receptor beta chains reported below all come from one sample, sequenced in a study of follicular helper T cells after annual influenza vaccination. Noted time point: 2014-2015 season, pre-vaccination. The method was immunoSEQ multiplex PCR; TCRdb's version includes in-frame clones alone and lacks a portion of them. Of fewer than 30,000 clones listed, approximately 81% are singletons. The sequencing here drew on CXCR5+ CD38- circulating T follicular helper cells from blood, taken on the day of influenza vaccination. The subset here: circulating Tfh, non-naive CD4+CXCR5+PD-1+ (ICOS+CD38+ or ICOS-CD38-). The receptors here all came from an adult who received the influenza vaccine.

The rearrangement joins TRBV19 to TRBJ1-5; D gene uncertain. The germline V gene has CDR1 LNHDA and CDR2 SQIVND (reference sequence). V was pared by 4 bases and J by 7 bases, with 11 bases between. The CDR3 consists of 13 residues. The CDR3 DNA follows: TGTGCCAGTAGTAAACAGTTACGCCAGCCCCAGCATTTT. This translates into CASSKQLRQPQHF.

The V gene is TRBV10-3, the J gene TRBJ2-3; no clear D. V lost 10 bases and J lost 1, with 6 bases in between. The CDR3 has 11 residues. CDR1 and CDR2 (germline): ENHRY, SYGVKD. The CDR3 region is CATTGTDTQYF. The CDR3 DNA reads as TGTGCCACCACGGGCACAGATACGCAGTATTTT.

The rearrangement links TRBV5-1 to TRBJ2-1, with D possibly TRBD2 on 5 matching bases. CDR3 size: 13 residues. Germline V gene data show CDR1 as SGHRS and CDR2 as YFSETQ. Trimming shortened V by 0 bases and J by 4 bases, and 5 bases separated the two germline ends. In DNA form, the CDR3 reads TGCGCCAGCAGCTTGGGAGGGTACAATGAGCAGTTCTTC. It translates to CASSLGGYNEQFF.

The genes are TRBV19 and TRBJ2-3, with TRBD2 identical over 11 bases. CDR1 and CDR2 (germline): LNHDA, SQIVND (reference sequence). The CDR3 has 17 amino acids. Trimming at V came to 10 bases and at J to 5 bases, leaving 17 bases not matched to a gene. The CDR3: CATGLAGGGPSIDTQYF. The CDR3 nucleotides read TGTGCCACCGGACTAGCGGGTGGAGGCCCTTCGATAGATACGCAGTATTTT.

The chain has TRBV7-2 and TRBJ1-5, with D possibly being TRBD1 (5 bases). Germline V gene sequence: CDR1 SGHTA, CDR2 FQGNSA. The V gene lost 5 bases and the J gene lost 0 bases, with 11 bases spanning the gap. There are 15 residues in the CDR3. This chain's CDR3 is CASSVTVTSNQPQHF. CDR3 in DNA: TGTGCCAGCAGCGTGACAGTTACTAGCAATCAGCCCCAGCATTTT.

The CDR3 region has the DNA TGCGCCAGCAGCATTACAGGAGCTAACTATGGCTACACCTTC. This codes for CASSITGANYGYTF. V is TRBV5-1 and J is TRBJ1-2, with D possibly being TRBD1 (5 bases). In germline, CDR1 is SGHRS, CDR2 YFSETQ. V lost 4 bases and J lost 0, with 10 bases in between. The CDR3 totals 14 residues. The full variable domain, with the rest looked up from reference TRBV5-1 and TRBJ1-2, is KAGVTQTPRYLIKTRGQQVTLSCSPISGHRSVSWYQQTPGQGLQFLFEYFSETQRNKGNFPGRFSGRQFSNSRSEMNVSTLELGDSALYLCASSITGANYGYTFGSGTRLTVV.

This chain connects TRBV2 to TRBJ2-5; 12 bases match TRBD2. CDR1 and CDR2 (germline): SNHLY, FYNNEI. This CDR3 spans 14 amino acids. V was pared by 7 bases and J by 2 bases, with 2 bases of the junction left unmatched. CDR3 in DNA: TGTGCCAGCACCCTAGCGGGGGGGCAAGAGACCCAGTACTTC. Translating gives CASTLAGGQETQYF.

The gene calls are TRBV4-1 and TRBJ1-5, with a possible D match to TRBD1 (5 bases). V lost 1 base and J 3 bases, leaving 16 bases between the germline ends. The CDR3 covers 17 residues. The V gene's germline CDR1 is MGHRA and CDR2 YSYEKL. The CDR3 DNA is TGCGCCAGCAGCCAAGGGGTTTCAGGGAGGGACAATCAGCCCCAGCATTTT. Translation gives CASSQGVSGRDNQPQHF.

This chain connects TRBV7-8 to TRBJ1-1; possibly TRBD1 for D (6 bases). V lost 3 bases to trimming and J lost 4 bases, with 9 bases between them. This CDR3 spans 13 amino acids. Germline V lookup: CDR1 SGHVS, CDR2 FQNEAQ. The CDR3 nucleotides read TGTGCCAGCAGCTTCACAGGGAGCACTGAAGCTTTCTTT. It is translated as CASSFTGSTEAFF.

V and J are TRBV6-1 and TRBJ2-4, with TRBD2 matching 14 bases. The CDR3 sequence is 14 residues long. The germline V gene has CDR1 MNHNS and CDR2 SASEGT. V shed 7 bases and J 15 bases; nucleotides not matched to a gene: 11. The CDR3 loop is CASNDRLAGGQPYF. In nucleotides, the CDR3 is TGTGCCAGCAACGATAGACTAGCGGGAGGGCAACCGTACTTC.

This chain connects TRBV6-5 to TRBJ2-5, with D perhaps matching TRBD1 (5 bases). The CDR3 is 14 residues long. V gave up 2 bases and J gave up 7 bases, with 14 bases separating them. Looked up from germline, CDR1 is MNHEY and CDR2 is SVGAGI. The CDR3 is CASSYLRQSATQYF. The CDR3 region has the DNA TGTGCCAGCAGTTACCTTCGACAGTCAGCGACCCAGTACTTC.

The J gene is TRBJ2-1, the V gene TRBV29-1; D is unclear. The V end lost 7 bases, the J end lost 0 bases, and 10 bases lay between the germline ends. The germline V gene has CDR1 SQVTM and CDR2 ANQGSEA. The CDR3 has 13 amino acids. The CDR3: CSAESSSYNEQFF. The CDR3 coding sequence is TGCAGCGCCGAGAGCTCCTCCTACAATGAGCAGTTCTTC.

This chain joins TRBV6-5 and TRBJ1-4, with 10 bases fitting TRBD1. The CDR3 loop spans 15 amino acids. Germline CDR1 and CDR2: MNHEY and SVGAGI. V was clipped by 4 bases and J by 3 bases; unmatched bases: 2. The CDR3 is CASSSGTGANEKLFF. DNA of the CDR3: TGTGCCAGCAGTTCAGGGACAGGGGCTAATGAAAAACTGTTTTTT.

A word on this clone: The sample holds other DNA sequences that translate to the same CDR3. The chain carries TRBV5-1 and TRBJ1-1; 7 bases agree with TRBD1. Germline values: CDR1 SGHRS, CDR2 YFSETQ. After removal of 5 bases from V and 2 bases from J, the junction contained 6 bases not matched to a gene. This CDR3 region has 14 residues. The CDR3 bases are TGCGCCAGCAGTTTTAGGACAGGCAACACTGAAGCTTTCTTT. Its translation is CASSFRTGNTEAFF.

The genes are TRBV9 and TRBJ1-3, with TRBD1 identical over 7 bases. The CDR3 has 15 amino acids. V lost 3 bases to trimming and J lost 4 bases; unmatched junction nucleotides: 7. The germline gives CDR1 SGDLS, CDR2 YYNGEE. The CDR3 is CASSAATGLGNTIYF. Written as DNA, the CDR3 is TGTGCCAGCAGCGCCGCGACAGGGTTAGGAAACACCATATATTTT.

The genes are TRBV9 and TRBJ2-1; 11 bases line up with TRBD2. Trimming took 5 bases from V and 4 from J; bases not matched to a gene: 2. The V gene's germline CDR1 is SGDLS and CDR2 YYNGEE. The CDR3 totals 14 residues. The CDR3 loop reads CASSTSGRYNEQFF. In DNA, the CDR3 is TGTGCCAGCAGTACTAGCGGGAGATACAATGAGCAGTTCTTC.